This TCR beta chain derives from a study of beta chain features in type 1 diabetes (dated by TCRdb to 2016 to 2018). Study-wide context: Mean age, gender distribution, total cell number and subset yield were not different between patients and healthy donors. A total of approximately 110,000,000 sorted cells were examined across all samples, and a strong correlation was observed between cell number per subset and RNA yield. The study compared the TCRB repertoires of sorted circulating CD4+ T cell subsets in recently diagnosed type 1 diabetes patients with those in matched healthy donors. Naive and central memory subsets were obtained from all 30 or so donors, but regulatory and stem cell-like memory subsets were isolated from only 8 patients and 8 healthy donors. The paper as a whole reports these results and caveats: Fewer insertions and more nucleotide deletions at VDJ recombination sites were observed in patients with type 1 diabetes, implying thymic rearrangement abnormalities. HLA sub-analyses involved small numbers of individuals, so any influence of HLA type on TCRB rearrangement remained unresolved. Because cDNA was sequenced instead of genomic DNA, highly expressing activated cells could be over-represented, though the groups showed no difference in activation or CD3 levels. Type 1 diabetes patients showed a moderate but significant shortening of TCRB CDR3 length in all four CD4+ subsets. Shorter templates might be favored by PCR, yet because patient and control samples were amplified and corrected together, any such skew would affect both groups equally. Naive, central memory and regulatory TCRB repertoires appeared to be more similar among patients than among healthy donors.

As for this clone: Its antigen target is currently unknown. The record has no base qualities; no much larger clone is one base away.

Each donor gave one peripheral blood draw, averaging about 100 mL, which was collected into heparinised tubes. A BD FACSAria II was used to sort naive, central memory, regulatory and stem cell-like memory CD4+ T cells with a panel that included CD45RO, CCR7, CD25, CD127, CD95 and CD27. A purity above 95% was achieved for all sorted populations. Right away, PBMCs were isolated by Lymphoprep density gradient centrifugation and were stained directly, with no culture step. So that batch effects would be minimized, each experiment stained and sorted samples in pairs, pairing one healthy donor with one patient. Measured from the cysteine to the phenylalanine, the CDR3 is 14 residues long. CDR3 DNA only is kept here, 42 bases in frame from base 1. The germline V gene provides CDR1 SGHTA and CDR2 FQGNSA. Trimming costs V 3 bases and J 0 bases, and their ends lie 8 bases apart. The entire amount of isolated RNA was reverse transcribed using the High Capacity cDNA Reverse Transcription Kit, so the sequenced TCRB transcripts were expressed ones. Deep immunoSEQ sequencing was applied to naive, central memory and regulatory T cell samples, giving an average of approximately 4 million total reads per sample. Sorted cells were lysed in RLT buffer and RNA was extracted with DNase-treated RNeasy Micro or Mini kits, depending on cell number. Each cell subset was processed separately to prevent cross-contamination, with patient and healthy donor samples processed together. The immunoSEQ multiplex PCR was used to amplify TCRB sequences from cDNA, yielding 87-bp fragments that span the CDR3 region. Sequencing of the amplicons was performed on the Illumina HiSeq platform. The original pipeline was this. PCR bias was corrected computationally using synthetic template baselines, and reads within Hamming distance 2 were collapsed, with unmergeable singletons discarded. Reads were aligned against IMGT to assign V, D and J genes, CDR3 length and insertions or deletions at six rearrangement sites. Clonotype counts were normalized to sorted cell number within each subset before computing true diversity and Gini coefficients with the tcR R package. The overlap coefficient, calculated on TCRB nucleotide sequences, was used to quantify repertoire sharing. Out-of-frame TCRB sequences from naive cells were analyzed to stand in for the pre-selection repertoire. Held by TCRdb, this immuneACCESS table contains in-frame sequences only and omits some clones. Under half of the omission traces to an unresolved V gene where checked; the cause of the rest is unknown. V and J calls and clone size follow that table, whereas D and trimming were derived from the DNA. This sample holds about 930,000 clones; about a sixth were observed only once. The ten most abundant clones make up about 0.02% of the sample.

The receptor's source is a woman aged 18-29 years in good health. The V and J genes are TRBV7-2 and TRBJ1-1, with TRBD1 as a weak D call on 5 bases. Sample: naive CD4+ T cells from blood. The sample's cell subset or site label, in plain terms: true naive CD4+ T cells. The nucleotides read TGTGCCAGCAGCTTCGACAGACTGAACACTGAAGCTTTCTTT. Its amino acids are CASSFDRLNTEAFF.